This T cell receptor (beta chain) was retrieved from a study of CD8+CD57+ T cells in acquired aplastic anemia. Study overall: Average DNA yield from sorted CD4+ and CD8+ cells was about 3 ug. Study-wide points: It was found that nearly 30 CD8+ CDR3 sequences were shared between patients and controls.

This clonotype was observed at least ten times. Its antigen is as yet unknown. The CDR3 runs to 14 residues. Deletions cut 0 bases from V and 3 bases from J, with 7 bases between. Germline V CDR1 and CDR2: SGHTS, YDEGEE. Profiling that covered TCR beta VDJ and CDR3 relied on genomic DNA as its template. Via MiXCR, TCRdb re-called the reads, giving one row per CDR3 protein. The sample lists 400,000 to 450,000 distinct CDR3 sequences, about two thirds occurring once. The J gene is TRBJ2-1, the V gene TRBV5-8; weak D call: TRBD1 (6 bases). The TCR was taken from a human donor in good health, serving as a control. The sequenced sample consisted of sorted CD4+, CD8+, or CD8+CD57+ T cells (not recorded which) from PBMCs. CDR3 coding DNA: TGTGCCAGCAGCTTGGTAGGGGGCTACAATGAGCAGTTCTTC. This codes for CASSLVGGYNEQFF.